The 10 T cell receptor beta chains in this list originate from one sample, sequenced in a study of blood T cells in healthy people across ages (dated by TCRdb to 2014 to 2015). The library was built by means of 5' RACE. Instrument on record: Illumina HiSeq 2500. A second roughly 6 to 11 cycle PCR used a sample-barcoded 5' primer and a J-beta primer mix. TCRdb cleaned the public reads at Q25 with fastp, built clones with MiXCR and kept in-frame beta chains. Every entry covers one CDR3 protein and lists the most common genes and DNA from its rows. Within this sample are more than 650,000 distinct CDR3 sequences, with 22% of them counted one time only. About 20% of the sample lies in the top ten. Specimen: blood. These receptors came from a man aged 65 to 85 in good health.

This clonotype was seen more than once but under ten times. The V call is TRBV7-2, the J call TRBJ2-1; D is unresolved. Germline lookup yields CDR1 SGHTA and CDR2 FQGNSA. The CDR3 runs to 15 residues. Trimming left V 5 bases short and J 0 bases short, with 11 bases between. CDR3 loop: CASSPSQLSYNEQFF. DNA of the CDR3: TGTGCCAGCAGCCCAAGTCAGCTCTCCTACAATGAGCAGTTCTTC.

V gene TRBV20-1 combines with J gene TRBJ2-1; D gene ambiguous. Trimming took off 6 bases at V and 3 bases at J, with 21 bases between the two ends. CDR1 and CDR2 from the germline V gene are DFQATT and SNEGSKA (reference sequence). This CDR3 spans 16 amino acids. This chain's CDR3 is CSAPPDRTVFYNEQFF. The CDR3 region has the DNA TGCAGTGCCCCCCCCGACCGGACGGTCTTCTACAATGAGCAGTTCTTC.

This clonotype was counted a few times. J is TRBJ1-5 and V is TRBV9; D call uncertain. Germline loops: CDR1 SGDLS, CDR2 YYNGEE. The CDR3 extends over 14 amino acids. V was clipped by 1 base and J by 3 bases, with 8 bases between them. This CDR3 reads CASSVLADNQPQHF. In nucleotides, the CDR3 is TGTGCCAGCAGCGTATTGGCGGACAATCAGCCCCAGCATTTT. Full variable domain (outside the CDR3, taken from reference TRBV9 and TRBJ1-5): DSGVTQTPKHLITATGQRVTLRCSPRSGDLSVYWYQQSLDQGLQFLIQYYNGEERAKGNILERFSAQQFPDLHSELNLSSLELGDSALYFCASSVLADNQPQHFGDGTRLSIL.

The chain links TRBV9 to TRBJ2-5; a weak D match, TRBD1 (6 bases). Gene TRBJ2-7 matches the end of the DNA better, so the J call may be wrong. The CDR3 consists of 16 residues. Germline V gene data show CDR1 as SGDLS and CDR2 as YYNGEE. CDR3 loop: CASSVQQGPLPYEQYV. The CDR3 nucleotides are TGTGCCAGCAGCGTACAACAGGGCCCTTTGCCCTACGAGCAGTACGTC.

This clonotype was detected a few times. The chain uses TRBV28 and TRBJ2-7; 7 bases map to TRBD2. This CDR3 is built from 16 residues. V was pared by 2 bases and J by 6 bases, with 13 bases of the junction left unmatched. In germline, CDR1 is MDHEN, CDR2 SYDVKM. The CDR3 DNA follows: TGTGCCAGCAGTTTAGGGTCTAGCGGTATTCAGCTCGAGCAGTACTTC. It yields the protein CASSLGSSGIQLEQYF.

The chain couples TRBV20-1 to TRBJ2-3, with 8 nucleotides matching TRBD2. The CDR3 is made up of 15 amino acids. V shed 2 bases and J 1 base; nucleotides not matched to a gene: 5. Germline CDR1 is DFQATT and CDR2 is SNEGSKA (reference sequence). CDR3 protein: CSARSAGVGTDTQYF. CDR3 DNA sequence: TGCAGTGCTAGATCAGCGGGAGTGGGCACAGATACGCAGTATTTT.

V is TRBV28 and J is TRBJ1-1; D ambiguous. V was cut by 8 bases and J by 0 bases, with 7 bases left in between. This CDR3 region has 12 residues. Germline assignment: CDR1 MDHEN and CDR2 SYDVKM. CDR3: CASFRLNTEAFF. CDR3 nucleotides: TGTGCCAGCTTTAGGTTGAACACTGAAGCTTTCTTT. Supplemented by reference TRBV28 and TRBJ1-1, the full variable domain reads DVKVTQSSRYLVKRTGEKVFLECVQDMDHENMFWYRQDPGLGLRLIYFSYDVKMKEKGDIPEGYSVSREKKERFSLILESASTNQTSMYLCASFRLNTEAFFGQGTRLTVV.

J is TRBJ1-6 and V is TRBV9; no clear D. The CDR3 covers 15 residues. V dropped 0 bases and J dropped 0 bases, with 4 bases sitting between them. CDR1 is SGDLS, CDR2 YYNGEE, per germline. The DNA for the CDR3 is TGTGCCAGCAGCGTAGGAAGCTCCTATAATTCACCCCTCCACTTT. Its translation: CASSVGSSYNSPLHF. Using reference TRBV9 and TRBJ1-6 for the parts outside the CDR3, the full variable domain is DSGVTQTPKHLITATGQRVTLRCSPRSGDLSVYWYQQSLDQGLQFLIQYYNGEERAKGNILERFSAQQFPDLHSELNLSSLELGDSALYFCASSVGSSYNSPLHFGNGTRLTVT.

This clonotype was picked up a small number of times. The rearrangement links TRBV5-1 to TRBJ1-1; 7 bases are shared with TRBD1. This CDR3 has 16 amino acids. CDR1 SGHRS and CDR2 YFSETQ come from the germline V gene. The V and J ends lost 1 base and 2 bases, in that order; junction bases with no gene match: 8. DNA for the CDR3: TGCGCCAGCAGCTTGATTGCAGGGGGATATAACACTGAAGCTTTCTTT. It yields the protein CASSLIAGGYNTEAFF. Together with reference TRBV5-1 and TRBJ1-1, the CDR3 gives the full variable domain: KAGVTQTPRYLIKTRGQQVTLSCSPISGHRSVSWYQQTPGQGLQFLFEYFSETQRNKGNFPGRFSGRQFSNSRSEMNVSTLELGDSALYLCASSLIAGGYNTEAFFGQGTRLTVV.

The chain joins TRBV28 to TRBJ2-5, with 8 bases fitting TRBD2. CDR1 is MDHEN and CDR2 is SYDVKM in the germline V gene. With V trimmed by 8 bases and J by 4 bases, 15 bases remained unmatched. This CDR3 has 16 amino acids. CDR3 nucleotide sequence: TGTGCCAGCGGACCCCCGGGAGGGAGTTTCCCAGAGACCCAGTACTTC. This encodes CASGPPGGSFPETQYF. The variable domain in full, with the rest retrieved from reference TRBV28 and TRBJ2-5, is DVKVTQSSRYLVKRTGEKVFLECVQDMDHENMFWYRQDPGLGLRLIYFSYDVKMKEKGDIPEGYSVSREKKERFSLILESASTNQTSMYLCASGPPGGSFPETQYFGPGTRLLVL.